The subject of this entry is one TCR beta chain. The target antigen is unknown. The data stem from a study of CD8+CD57+ T cells in acquired aplastic anemia. For the study at large: There were about 10.8 million reads, on average, for CD4+ cells from healthy donors.

Germline V gives CDR1 SEHNR, CDR2 FQNEAQ (reference sequence). V lost 5 bases to trimming and J lost 8 bases; unmatched junction nucleotides: 5. The CDR3 length is 12 residues. Genomic DNA templated the TCR beta VDJ and CDR3 profiling. TCRdb reprocessed the reads via MiXCR and lists one record per CDR3 protein. The sample contains around 51,000 distinct CDR3 sequences, about 78% of which appear only once. Study results and caveats: Patients and controls were found to share twenty-nine CD8+ CDR3 sequences.

Sample: sorted CD4+, CD8+, or CD8+CD57+ T cells (not recorded which) from PBMCs. The TCR comes from a human donor in good health, serving as a control. The J gene is TRBJ1-2, the V gene TRBV7-9; 7 bases map to TRBD1. CDR3 nucleotides: TGTGCCAGCAGCCCGGAGACAGGGGGCTACACCTTC. This gives the protein CASSPETGGYTF.